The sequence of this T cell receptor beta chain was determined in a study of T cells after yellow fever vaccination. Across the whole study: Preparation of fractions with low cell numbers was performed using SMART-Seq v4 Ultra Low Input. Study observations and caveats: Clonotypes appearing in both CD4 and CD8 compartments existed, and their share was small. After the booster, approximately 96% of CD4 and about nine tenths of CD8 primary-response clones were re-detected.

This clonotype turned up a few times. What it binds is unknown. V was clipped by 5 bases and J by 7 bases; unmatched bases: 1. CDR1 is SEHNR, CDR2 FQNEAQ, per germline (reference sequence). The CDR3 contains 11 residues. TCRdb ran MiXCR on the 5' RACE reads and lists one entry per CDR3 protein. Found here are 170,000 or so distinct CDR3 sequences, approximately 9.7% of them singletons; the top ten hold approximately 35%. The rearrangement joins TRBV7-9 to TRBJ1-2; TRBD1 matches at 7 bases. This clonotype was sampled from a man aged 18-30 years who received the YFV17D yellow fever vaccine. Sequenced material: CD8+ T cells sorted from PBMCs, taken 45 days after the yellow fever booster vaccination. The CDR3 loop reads CASSRDSGYTF. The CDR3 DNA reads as TGTGCCAGCAGCCGGGACAGTGGCTACACCTTC.